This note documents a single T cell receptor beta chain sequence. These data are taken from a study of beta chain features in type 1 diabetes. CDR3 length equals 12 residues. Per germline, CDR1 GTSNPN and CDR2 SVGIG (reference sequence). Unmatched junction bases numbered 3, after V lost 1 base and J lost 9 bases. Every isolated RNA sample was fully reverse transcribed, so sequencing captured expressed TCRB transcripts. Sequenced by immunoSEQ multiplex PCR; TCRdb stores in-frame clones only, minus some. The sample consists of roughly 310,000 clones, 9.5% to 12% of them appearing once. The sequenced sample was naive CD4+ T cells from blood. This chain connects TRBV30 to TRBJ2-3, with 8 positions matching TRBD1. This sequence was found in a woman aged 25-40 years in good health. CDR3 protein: CAWSATGATQYF. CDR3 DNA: TGTGCCTGGAGTGCGACAGGGGCAACGCAGTATTTT.